The 18 T cell receptor beta chains below were found in one sample sequenced in a study of identical twins. TCRdb re-analysed the 5' RACE reads in MiXCR, keeping a single row per CDR3 protein. The repertoire holds under 1 million distinct CDR3 sequences, with roughly 12% as singletons. These data were likewise used in another study, on yellow fever vaccine responses in identical twins.

Sequenced sample: PBMCs. These receptors originate from a woman in her late teens or twenties in good health.

The gene calls are TRBV18 and TRBJ2-3; 9 bases are a match to TRBD2. The CDR3 sequence is 19 residues long. Germline V lookup: CDR1 KGHSH, CDR2 LQKENI. V gave up 3 bases and J gave up 2 bases; unmatched junction bases: 15. The CDR3 loop reads CASSPRAHGGTSLTDTQYF. For the CDR3, the DNA is TGTGCCAGCTCACCCCGGGCCCACGGTGGGACTAGCCTCACAGATACGCAGTATTTT.

The chain has TRBV12-3 or TRBV12-4 and TRBJ2-1; TRBD2 matches 12 bases. The CDR3 length is 15 residues. V trimming: 6 bases; J trimming: 8 bases; junction bases outside the gene matches: 8. The CDR3 sequence is CASSPSGRALDEQFF. CDR3 coding DNA: TGTGCCAGCAGCCCTAGCGGGAGGGCCTTGGATGAGCAGTTCTTC.

This clonotype has only a few counts. V usage is TRBV12-3 or TRBV12-4 and J usage is TRBJ2-1; D may be TRBD1 (6 bases). Trimming shortened V by 2 bases and J by 4 bases, and 9 bases separated the two germline ends. The CDR3 contains 14 residues. As DNA, the CDR3 is TGTGCCAGCAGTTTATACAGGGATTACAATGAGCAGTTCTTC. Protein product: CASSLYRDYNEQFF.

V is TRBV10-3 and J is TRBJ1-2, with D maybe TRBD1 (6 bases). Germline-derived CDR1 and CDR2 are ENHRY and SYGVKD. The ends were cut back, 6 bases at V and 6 bases at J, with 14 bases in the middle. The CDR3 loop spans 13 amino acids. The CDR3: CAIRTGGVDGYTF. The CDR3 nucleotides are TGTGCCATCAGGACAGGTGGGGTGGATGGCTACACCTTC.

This clonotype was seen more than once but under ten times. The rearrangement joins TRBV2 to TRBJ2-7; D is possibly TRBD1 (6 bases). Germline V gene data show CDR1 as SNHLY and CDR2 as FYNNEI. The CDR3 is 14 amino acids. With 8 bases removed from V and 0 bases from J, the gap between germline ends came to 14 bases. The CDR3 DNA reads TGTGCCAGCGCGCCCCGGGACAACTCCTACGAGCAGTACTTC. Its translation is CASAPRDNSYEQYF.

This clonotype was seen only a few times. The V gene is TRBV4-1, the J gene TRBJ1-4, with D perhaps matching TRBD1 (6 bases). The V and J ends lost 3 bases and 7 bases respectively, with 18 bases between them. Per the germline V gene, CDR1 is MGHRA and CDR2 is YSYEKL. This CDR3 comprises 16 residues. The CDR3 sequence is CASSQPVKGGGEKLFF. DNA of the CDR3: TGCGCCAGCAGCCAGCCCGTGAAAGGGGGAGGTGAAAAACTGTTTTTT.

This clonotype has a handful of counts. The V gene is TRBV20-1, the J gene TRBJ2-3, with D hard to call. The ends were cut back, 4 bases at V and 6 bases at J, with 11 bases in the middle. Germline CDR1 reads DFQATT; CDR2 reads SNEGSKA (reference sequence). CDR3 length: 12 residues. CDR3 DNA: TGCAGTGCTAACGGAGCCGGGGATACGCAGTATTTT. It is translated as CSANGAGDTQYF.

The table lists this clonotype with a few counts. The genes are TRBV12-5 and TRBJ1-1; 8 bases fit TRBD1. The CDR3 spans 17 residues. With V trimmed by 0 bases and J by 1 base, 7 bases remained unmatched. From germline, CDR1 is LGHNT and CDR2 FRNRAP. CDR3 sequence (DNA): TGTGCTAGTGGTTTGGTAACTCAGACAGGGGCGAACACTGAAGCTTTCTTT. It codes for CASGLVTQTGANTEAFF. Variable domain in full (rest from reference TRBV12-5 and TRBJ1-1): DARVTQTPRHKVTEMGQEVTMRCQPILGHNTVFWYRQTMMQGLELLAYFRNRAPLDDSGMPKDRFSAEMPDATLATLKIQPSEPRDSAVYFCASGLVTQTGANTEAFFGQGTRLTVV.

The chain has TRBV12-3 or TRBV12-4 and TRBJ1-2, with D perhaps matching TRBD1 (5 bases). CDR3 size: 14 residues. Trimming cost V 4 bases and J 3 bases, with 12 bases left between them. CDR3 sequence (DNA): TGTGCCAGCAGTTGGGGCCAGCGACACTATGGCTACACCTTC. Translated: CASSWGQRHYGYTF.

The chain carries TRBV6-2 or TRBV6-3 and TRBJ2-7; TRBD1 aligns across 8 bases. V shed 11 bases and J 2 bases; nucleotides not matched to a gene: 11. This CDR3 is 14 amino acids long. The germline V gene encodes CDR1 MNHEY and CDR2 SVGEGT. DNA of the CDR3: TGTGCCCCCCACCGGGACAGGCACACCTACGAGCAGTACTTC. Its translation: CAPHRDRHTYEQYF.

This chain joins TRBV10-3 and TRBJ2-2; 8 nucleotides line up with TRBD1. V lost 4 bases and J lost 4; bases outside the gene matches: 20. CDR1 and CDR2 from the germline V gene are ENHRY and SYGVKD. The CDR3 covers 20 residues. The CDR3 bases are TGTGCCATCAGTGCACAGGAAACTTGGACAGGGTTTGGCGGCACCGGGGAGCTGTTTTTT. As protein: CAISAQETWTGFGGTGELFF.

The rearrangement uses TRBV12-3 or TRBV12-4 and TRBJ2-1; 10 bases align to TRBD2. V was clipped by 5 bases and J by 6 bases; unmatched bases: 7. This CDR3 has 15 amino acids. In DNA, the CDR3 is TGTGCCAGCAGTCATGAGGGACTAGCGTCCAATGAGCAGTTCTTC. This codes for CASSHEGLASNEQFF.

This chain links TRBV19 with TRBJ2-1; TRBD2 matches at 13 bases. V gave up 4 bases and J gave up 0 bases; unmatched junction bases: 9. Germline CDR1 is LNHDA and CDR2 is SQIVND (reference sequence). This CDR3 has 19 amino acids. CDR3 DNA: TGTGCCAGTAGTAGAACTAGCGGGGGGGCCGTCAGCTCCTACAATGAGCAGTTCTTC. It codes for CASSRTSGGAVSSYNEQFF.

This clonotype appeared a few times. V is TRBV20-1 and J is TRBJ2-1; 8 bases line up with TRBD2. Germline trimming cut 5 bases from V and 0 bases from J; bases unmatched to any gene: 12. The CDR3 sequence is 17 residues long. The germline V gene has CDR1 DFQATT and CDR2 SNEGSKA (reference sequence). The DNA of the CDR3 is TGCAGTGCTGCGGGACTAGTTCTCATGAGCTCCTACAATGAGCAGTTCTTC. It codes for CSAAGLVLMSSYNEQFF.

The V call is TRBV5-1, the J call TRBJ2-6; 7 bases agree with TRBD1. Germline values: CDR1 SGHRS, CDR2 YFSETQ. The CDR3 totals 17 residues. The V and J ends lost 2 bases and 2 bases, in that order; junction bases with no gene match: 7. As DNA, the CDR3 is TGCGCCAGCAGCTTCGTCTCCGACAGGGCTGGGGCCAACGTCCTGACTTTC. Amino acid sequence: CASSFVSDRAGANVLTF.

This rearrangement joins TRBV20-1 to TRBJ2-5, with D perhaps TRBD1 (6 bases). This CDR3 has 12 amino acids. V was shortened by 0 bases and J by 4 bases, with 6 bases between the two germline ends. Germline V gene data show CDR1 as DFQATT and CDR2 as SNEGSKA (reference sequence). DNA for the CDR3: TGCAGTGCTAGAGAACAGGGAGAGACCCAGTACTTC. Protein product: CSAREQGETQYF.

This sequence joins TRBV6-2 or TRBV6-3 and TRBJ2-3, with D perhaps TRBD2 (6 bases). This CDR3 has 16 amino acids. Between the trimmed V and J ends, which lost 6 bases and 2 bases, there was a span of 18 bases. Germline CDR1 is MNHEY and CDR2 is SVGEGT. The CDR3 DNA reads TGTGCCAGCAGGCTGATTAGCGGAGGATTCACAGATACGCAGTATTTT. Its translation is CASRLISGGFTDTQYF.

This clonotype turned up a few times. The chain carries TRBV7-9 and TRBJ2-7; D is possibly TRBD1 (6 bases). V lost 3 bases and J lost 3, with 15 bases in between. The germline V gene has CDR1 SEHNR and CDR2 FQNEAQ (reference sequence). The CDR3 covers 15 residues. CDR3 nucleotides: TGTGCCAGCAGCTTCGGGTACCAGGGGCACTACGAGCAGTACTTC. Translation: CASSFGYQGHYEQYF. The full variable domain, rest sourced from reference TRBV7-9 and TRBJ2-7, is DTGVSQNPRHKITKRGQNVTFRCDPISEHNRLYWYRQTLGQGPEFLTYFQNEAQLEKSRLLSDRFSAERPKGSFSTLEIQRTEQGDSAMYLCASSFGYQGHYEQYFGPGTRLTVT.